Listed below are T cell receptor beta chains from one sample, sequenced in a study of cytomegalovirus exposure and HLA in healthy donors. Sequenced by immunoSEQ multiplex PCR; TCRdb stores in-frame clones only, minus some. The sample data list almost 40,000 clones. Specimen: PBMCs. The source is a woman in her twenties or thirties in good health and CMV-seropositive. Each CDR3 is given without its conserved first and last residue. Size is stated for part of the rows, as once, few or many counts, or as a class when the clone is expanded.

size: .; V: TRBV27; CDR3: ASSPTQVAKNIQY
size: .; V: TRBV27; CDR3: ASSVRTANTDTQY
size: .; V: TRBV2; CDR3: ASSVEGTDTQY
size: .; V: TRBV5-1; CDR3: ASSNLDSEAF
size: .; V: TRBV2; CDR3: ASRAETGMNTEAF
size: .; V: TRBV11-3; CDR3: ASSFRIGAGELF
size: .; V: TRBV7-2; CDR3: ASSEGQNYEQY
size: .; V: TRBV6-5; CDR3: ASSYAEGQPQH
size: .; V: TRBV18; CDR3: ASSSVEKLF
size: .; V: TRBV29-1; CDR3: SVREGGNEKLF
size: .; V: TRBV11-2; CDR3: ASSPHRQGNSGNTIY
size: .; V: TRBV15; CDR3: ASYSNSPLH
size: .; V: TRBV10-1; CDR3: ASSESGAGRTDTQY
size: .; V: TRBV20-1; CDR3: SRYSRETQY
size: .; V: TRBV7-7; CDR3: ASRETGNTGELF
size: .; V: TRBV15; CDR3: ATSRDRGGSGNTIY
size: .; V: TRBV5-4; CDR3: ASSAGTGNQPQH
size: .; V: TRBV5-1; CDR3: ASSKTNDRVNEQF
size: .; V: TRBV6-5; CDR3: ASSYRAGGAETQY
size: .; V: TRBV11-2; CDR3: ASSLVGGPYGYT
size: .; V: TRBV4-1; CDR3: ASSQPKGTGPLGANVLT
size: .; V: TRBV9; CDR3: ASSSRTDFVDTQY
size: .; V: TRBV28; CDR3: ASSPGQGGPYGYT
size: .; V: TRBV7-2; CDR3: ASSFGRGETQY
size: .; V: TRBV6-1; CDR3: ASSEVGATLRYEQY
size: .; V: TRBV7-2; CDR3: ASSSTQVLSGNTIY
size: .; V: TRBV6-1; CDR3: ASRAGNSNQPQH
size: .; V: TRBV6-1; CDR3: ASSGGTGMTDTQY
size: .; V: TRBV5-1; CDR3: ASSLEGRVTGELF
size: .; V: TRBV19; CDR3: ASSKPSGANVLT
size: .; V: TRBV30; CDR3: AFSSGRLYEQY
size: .; V: TRBV19; CDR3: ASSSLDSSNTEAF
size: .; V: TRBV2; CDR3: ASSVLTEAF
size: .; V: TRBV5-6; CDR3: ASSRPLGQGSGYT
size: .; V: TRBV12-5; CDR3: ASGLWGVDGYT
size: .; V: TRBV6-5; CDR3: ASSYRNTEAF
size: .; V: TRBV28; CDR3: ASSLGTDYNEQF
size: .; V: TRBV29-1; CDR3: SVGLGDRESSGYT
size: .; V: TRBV5-1; CDR3: ASSLAPTGAVVSTEAF
size: .; V: TRBV7-9; CDR3: ASSWTSGANEQF
size: medium-sized; V: TRBV13; CDR3: ASSPPGTSWNEQF
size: .; V: TRBV11-3; CDR3: ASSSRSASSYNEQF
size: .; V: TRBV4-1; CDR3: ASSQEPRATYEQY
size: .; V: TRBV6-5; CDR3: ASRLTGRNSPLH
size: .; V: TRBV6-1; CDR3: ASSDTIPGQGFEDTIY
size: .; V: TRBV16; CDR3: ASSQGRDTQY
size: .; V: TRBV14; CDR3: ASSQPYPGGGRTEAF
size: .; V: TRBV4-1; CDR3: ASSQTEAGHNEQF
size: .; V: TRBV5-1; CDR3: ASSLSTSKQTQY
size: .; V: TRBV18; CDR3: ASSPNGVSLNTEAF
size: .; V: TRBV5-1; CDR3: ASSKTGKDEQF
size: .; V: TRBV10-3; CDR3: AISERGRVNRGYT
size: .; V: TRBV2; CDR3: ASRAGMHADTQY